A selection of T cell receptor beta chains follows, all from one sample in a study of blood T cell repertoires in COVID-19. Produced via immunoSEQ multiplex PCR; TCRdb's table is partial and in-frame only. The sample holds some 230,000 clones, roughly 90% seen once. Sequences were obtained from peripheral blood. All receptors derive from a man aged 30 to 39 who had recovered from COVID-19. The CDR3 runs from the conserved cysteine through the conserved F or W. A D gene is named only where the DNA matches it firmly. Size is stated for part of the rows, as once, few or many counts, or as a class when the clone is expanded.

V gene: TRBV7-2; D gene: NA; clone size: NA; CDR3 protein: CASSLQGYSNQPQHF
V gene: TRBV12-3/TRBV12-4; D gene: NA; clone size: once; CDR3 protein: CASSFRGNTEAFF
V gene: TRBV2; D gene: NA; clone size: NA; CDR3 protein: CASRPGAFF
V gene: TRBV10-3; D gene: NA; clone size: NA; CDR3 protein: CAISPGTGDSGYGYTF
V gene: TRBV3-1/TRBV3-2; D gene: NA; clone size: few; CDR3 protein: CASGRASSGNTIYF
V gene: TRBV29-1; D gene: NA; clone size: NA; CDR3 protein: CSVDIRRGKNYGYTF
V gene: TRBV5-1; D gene: TRBD2; clone size: NA; CDR3 protein: CASSLGLAGGPDTQYF
V gene: TRBV10-3; D gene: TRBD1; clone size: NA; CDR3 protein: CAIMTGGEQYF
V gene: TRBV25-1; D gene: NA; clone size: NA; CDR3 protein: CASRENGRVGKLFF
V gene: TRBV30; D gene: NA; clone size: NA; CDR3 protein: CASPEWGGEKLFF
V gene: TRBV21-1; D gene: NA; clone size: NA; CDR3 protein: CAGNNRGKTNYGYTF
V gene: TRBV9; D gene: NA; clone size: NA; CDR3 protein: CASSAATPYGYTF
V gene: TRBV3-1/TRBV3-2; D gene: TRBD1; clone size: NA; CDR3 protein: CASSYRGGNQPQHF
V gene: TRBV7-9; D gene: NA; clone size: NA; CDR3 protein: CASSPEHLSPLHF
V gene: TRBV4-2; D gene: TRBD1; clone size: NA; CDR3 protein: CASSQVLRGPGTEAFF
V gene: TRBV19; D gene: NA; clone size: NA; CDR3 protein: CASSRERRETQYF
V gene: TRBV4-1; D gene: NA; clone size: NA; CDR3 protein: CASGWQGGRDEQFF
V gene: TRBV30; D gene: TRBD1; clone size: NA; CDR3 protein: CAWDDFRGRIGNQPQHF
V gene: TRBV7-2; D gene: TRBD1; clone size: NA; CDR3 protein: CASSFDRAETQYF
V gene: TRBV5-1; D gene: TRBD2; clone size: NA; CDR3 protein: CASSIGLAAFYNEQFF
V gene: TRBV5-1; D gene: NA; clone size: NA; CDR3 protein: CASSLFVRGSQPQHF
V gene: TRBV7-2; D gene: TRBD2; clone size: NA; CDR3 protein: CASSLGRRGGALDTQYF
V gene: TRBV6-5; D gene: NA; clone size: NA; CDR3 protein: CASSYSRTPSNQPQHF
V gene: TRBV28; D gene: NA; clone size: NA; CDR3 protein: CASSFPDRLLYGYTF
V gene: TRBV5-1; D gene: NA; clone size: NA; CDR3 protein: CASSLQGRGSQETQYF
V gene: TRBV27; D gene: TRBD1; clone size: NA; CDR3 protein: CANADRESSYEQYF
V gene: TRBV2; D gene: NA; clone size: NA; CDR3 protein: CASSEARSRGTDTQYF
V gene: TRBV24-1; D gene: TRBD1; clone size: NA; CDR3 protein: CATKTGWCWTYEQYF
V gene: TRBV27; D gene: NA; clone size: NA; CDR3 protein: CASSFFRATQGDTQYF
V gene: TRBV6-5; D gene: NA; clone size: NA; CDR3 protein: CASTKTSRTDTQYF
V gene: TRBV5-1; D gene: TRBD1; clone size: few; CDR3 protein: CASSFQGGSNQPQHF
V gene: TRBV5-1; D gene: TRBD1; clone size: NA; CDR3 protein: CASSSQGATDTQYF
V gene: TRBV19; D gene: TRBD1; clone size: NA; CDR3 protein: CASRGDRALGQPQHF
V gene: TRBV11-3; D gene: NA; clone size: NA; CDR3 protein: CASSLLGAMNTEAFF
V gene: TRBV2; D gene: NA; clone size: NA; CDR3 protein: CASNYLGVNYGYTF
V gene: TRBV5-1; D gene: TRBD1; clone size: once; CDR3 protein: CASSLVGQGYGYTF
V gene: TRBV6-2/TRBV6-3; D gene: TRBD1; clone size: NA; CDR3 protein: CASSDRGWSGELFF
V gene: TRBV5-1; D gene: NA; clone size: NA; CDR3 protein: CASSWGPETGELFF
V gene: TRBV7-8; D gene: TRBD1; clone size: NA; CDR3 protein: CASRIGTANTEAFF
V gene: TRBV4-1; D gene: TRBD1; clone size: NA; CDR3 protein: CASSQEGTGFSYTGELFF
V gene: TRBV6-5; D gene: TRBD1; clone size: NA; CDR3 protein: CASSLRDRGNTEAFF
V gene: TRBV6-1; D gene: TRBD1; clone size: NA; CDR3 protein: CASSETTFGTDTEAFF
V gene: TRBV2; D gene: NA; clone size: NA; CDR3 protein: CASSVRLAANEKLFF
V gene: TRBV6-5; D gene: TRBD1; clone size: NA; CDR3 protein: CASSYTVGTVYGYTF
V gene: TRBV5-4; D gene: TRBD1; clone size: NA; CDR3 protein: CASSFRVIGTGGFYTF
V gene: TRBV18; D gene: NA; clone size: NA; CDR3 protein: CASSPRQGGRTDTQYF